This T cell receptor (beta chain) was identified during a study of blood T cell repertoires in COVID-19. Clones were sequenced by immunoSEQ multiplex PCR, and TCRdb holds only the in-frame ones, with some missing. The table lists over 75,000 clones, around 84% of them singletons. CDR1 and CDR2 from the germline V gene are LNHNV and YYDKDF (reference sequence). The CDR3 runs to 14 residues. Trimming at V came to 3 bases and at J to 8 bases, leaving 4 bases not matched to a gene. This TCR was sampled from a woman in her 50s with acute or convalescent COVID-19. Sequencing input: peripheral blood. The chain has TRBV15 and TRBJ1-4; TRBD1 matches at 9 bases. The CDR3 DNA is TGTGCCACCAGCAGGGGACAGGGCGTCGAAAAACTGTTTTTT. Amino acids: CATSRGQGVEKLFF.